This T cell receptor (beta chain) was observed in a study of T cell responses to AZD1222 COVID-19 vaccine. Study context: Second-dose schedules of about 4 or about 12 weeks were combined. Broader study findings: A mostly white British donor set with more females was recruited, and clonal diversity was possibly underestimated. Targeting of unmutated variant regions was reportedly seen in nearly half of spike-specific TCRs.

This CDR3 has 15 residues. Trimming stripped 1 base from V and 10 bases from J, with 17 bases between. Germline CDR1 is SGHNT and CDR2 is YENEEA. Concerning this clone itself: Its antigen is not identified.

The repertoire was sequenced with immunoSEQ multiplex PCR; TCRdb's copy has only in-frame clones and lacks some. The sample shows about 160,000 clones, roughly 90% of them seen only once. This sequence was found in an adult in good health. The rearrangement uses TRBV11-3 and TRBJ2-1; D call uncertain. Sequencing used peripheral blood, obtained on day 0 of AZD1222 vaccination. This CDR3 is CASSLGGGRMHEQFF. The CDR3 DNA sequence: TGTGCCAGCAGCTTAGGCGGCGGACGCATGCACGAGCAGTTCTTC.